The sequence of this T cell receptor beta chain was determined in a study of blood T cell repertoires in COVID-19. Study details: Samples of COVID-19 (acute and convalescent) were obtained from the United States, Italy and Spain.

Original handling: Estimates of nucleated cell counts were drawn from the amplification of reference gene primers. Some clones are missing from TCRdb's copy, which holds only in-frame ones; the method was immunoSEQ multiplex PCR. That table gives V, J and clone size, and the DNA gave D and trimming. The table lists 650,000 to 800,000 clones, 85% to 90% of them singletons. The ends lost 6 bases at V and 7 bases at J; junction bases unmatched: 11. The CDR3 has 14 residues. Per germline, CDR1 MNHEY and CDR2 SVGAGI. This sequence originates from a young woman with acute or convalescent COVID-19. The J gene is TRBJ2-7, the V gene TRBV6-5; TRBD1 matches 8 bases. Source material: peripheral blood. DNA for the CDR3: TGTGCCAGCAGCCCGGTACAGGGGGTGGGAGAGCAGTACTTC. Translating gives CASSPVQGVGEQYF.